This entry lists 3 T cell receptor beta chains sequenced from one sample in a study of glioma-infiltrating T cells. TCR alpha and beta CDR3 regions were amplified from RNA using iRepertoire nested multiplex PCR. Each CDR3 protein gets one entry after TCRdb re-called the multiplex PCR reads with MiXCR. Of about 140,000 distinct CDR3 sequences in the sample, roughly two fifths are singletons; the top ten hold roughly 20%. What was sequenced was glioma tissue, nonneoplastic brain tissue, or PBMCs (not recorded which). These receptors originate from a human donor with low-grade glioma or glioblastoma, undergoing nonglioma brain surgery, or in good health (not recorded which).

This clonotype was seen many times. This chain uses TRBV4-3 with TRBJ1-6; D remains ambiguous. With 0 bases removed from V and 12 bases from J, the gap between germline ends came to 9 bases. There are 13 residues in the CDR3. Looked up from germline, CDR1 is LGHNA and CDR2 is YSLEER. CDR3 coding DNA: TGCGCCAGCAGCCAAGATCTAGAGAGACCCCTCCACTTT. Its translation: CASSQDLERPLHF.

This clonotype turned up a few times. This rearrangement joins TRBV15 to TRBJ1-2, with a tentative D call TRBD1 (5 bases). The CDR3 totals 14 residues. In germline, CDR1 is LNHNV, CDR2 YYDKDF (reference sequence). The V end was cut by 1 base, the J end by 6 bases, with 12 bases between. The CDR3 loop reads CATSRAGREDGYTF. The CDR3 coding sequence is TGTGCCACCAGCAGAGCAGGGAGAGAGGATGGCTACACCTTC.

This clonotype was seen only once. The chain carries TRBV10-1 and TRBJ1-5, with D possibly TRBD1 on 6 matching bases. V lost 10 bases, J lost 2 bases, and 18 bases lay in between. Germline CDR1 reads WNHNN; CDR2 reads SYGVQD (reference sequence). This CDR3 contains 15 residues. This CDR3 is CATPPDRQGNQPQHF. In DNA, the CDR3 is TGCGCCACCCCACCCGATAGACAGGGCAATCAGCCCCAGCATTTT.